These T cell receptor beta chains were read from a single sample in a study of tumor-infiltrating lymphocytes in primary liver carcinoma. From the multiplex PCR reads, TCRdb called clonotypes with MiXCR, one entry per CDR3 protein. The sample lists fewer than 75,000 distinct CDR3 sequences; around 69% were seen once. The sample comprised liver tumor tissue from sampling region 4. The receptors come from a man aged 35 to 55 with primary liver carcinoma and hepatitis B virus infection. Each CDR3 is given with its conserved first and last residue. Fields, in order: J gene, clone size, V gene, D gene, CDR3 DNA, CDR3 protein. The D gene is left open where the match is weak. The listing skips clone size in some rows; elsewhere it reads once, few, many or a size class.

J: TRBJ2-1
size: many
V: TRBV7-9
D: NA
DNA: TGTGCCAGCAGCTTAGGAAATATAGGCGATGAGCAGTTCTTC
CDR3: CASSLGNIGDEQFF

J: TRBJ2-5
size: NA
V: TRBV20-1
D: TRBD1
DNA: TGCAGTGCCCGGACAGGGGGCGAGGAGACCCAGTACTTC
CDR3: CSARTGGEETQYF

J: TRBJ1-1
size: NA
V: TRBV4-1
D: NA
DNA: TGCGCCAGCAGCCAAGTGAACGTGCGATACACTGGAGCTTTCTTT
CDR3: CASSQVNVRYTGAFF

J: TRBJ2-2
size: medium-sized
V: TRBV11-2
D: NA
DNA: TGTGCCAGCAGCTTACTTGGAGCGAACACCGGGGAGCTGTTTTTT
CDR3: CASSLLGANTGELFF

J: TRBJ2-4
size: NA
V: TRBV12-3/TRBV12-4
D: NA
DNA: TGTGCCAGCAGTTTATGGGGTGGGGCGGACATAGTCAAAAACAATCAATACTTC
CDR3: CASSLWGGADIVKNNQYF

J: TRBJ2-2
size: NA
V: TRBV5-6
D: NA
DNA: TGCGCCGGCAGCTTGGAGACTGCACCGAACACCGGGGAGCTGTTTTTT
CDR3: CAGSLETAPNTGELFF

J: TRBJ2-1
size: NA
V: TRBV7-2
D: NA
DNA: TGTACCAGCAGCTTAGTGGGGGGTACTGCGGGCAATGAGCAGTTCTTC
CDR3: CTSSLVGGTAGNEQFF

J: TRBJ2-5
size: NA
V: TRBV6-6
D: NA
DNA: TGTCCCAGCATTTTCCCGAACAGGGCAGAGACCCAGTACTTT
CDR3: CPSIFPNRAETQYF

J: TRBJ2-7
size: NA
V: TRBV6-6
D: TRBD1
DNA: TGTGCCGGCAGTTATGGGACAGGTGATAGGGAGTACTACTTC
CDR3: CAGSYGTGDREYYF

J: TRBJ2-7
size: NA
V: TRBV11-2
D: TRBD1
DNA: TGTGCCAGCAGCCAGACAGGGGGATCCTACAAGCAGTACTTC
CDR3: CASSQTGGSYKQYF

J: TRBJ2-1
size: NA
V: TRBV11-3
D: NA
DNA: TGTGCCAGCAGCTTAGGCGCCTCGACCAATGAGCAGTTCTTC
CDR3: CASSLGASTNEQFF

J: TRBJ2-1
size: NA
V: TRBV12-3/TRBV12-4
D: NA
DNA: TGTGCCAGCAGTTTCTGGGGTAGCCCCTACAATGAGAAGTTCTTC
CDR3: CASSFWGSPYNEKFF

J: TRBJ1-2
size: NA
V: TRBV2
D: NA
DNA: TGTGCCAGCAGTTACGTTAGGGATGGCTACACCTTC
CDR3: CASSYVRDGYTF

J: TRBJ2-1
size: large
V: TRBV29-1
D: TRBD1
DNA: TGCAGCGCCCGGACAGGGGGCAATGAGCAGTTCTTC
CDR3: CSARTGGNEQFF